This paragraph reports one TCR beta chain. Its target is unknown. At one boundary the junction diverges from the germline segment, which might be a read error. This CDR3 has 19 residues. Germline CDR1 ENHRY, CDR2 SYGVKD. The data derive from a study of cytomegalovirus exposure and HLA in healthy donors. Study-level points and caveats: The authors later linked a missense DCLRE1C variant to TCR beta V- and J-gene trimming. Three of the chains that were CMV-associated were confirmed in vitro to be specific for CMV antigens. For most TCR beta V segments, an earlier analysis put the productive rate at about 87% or about 30% of the time. DRB1 had the most TCR associations and HLA-C the fewest, a later analysis found, with rates varying by HLA locus.

The PCR made use of 60 Vbeta and 13 Jbeta primers. The table came from immunoSEQ multiplex PCR; TCRdb's copy has only in-frame clones and leaves some out. The data contain 270,000 or so clones, 80% to 95% of them singletons. The sequence came from a girl aged 2-10 years in good health and CMV-seronegative. The material sequenced was PBMCs. V usage is TRBV10-3 and J usage is TRBJ2-1; unclear D gene. This CDR3 reads CAISELPGSGSPSHNEQFF. CDR3 in DNA: TGTGCCATCAGTGAGCTCCCCGGGTCCGGTTCCCCCTCCCACAATGAGCAGTTCTTC.